The clone carrying this T cell receptor (beta chain) is labeled medium-sized (0.01 to 0.1%). This specimen belongs to a study of metastatic and nonmetastatic thyroid tumors. No patient had received any treatment before thyroid surgery. In the original processing: The authors used CDR3 differences across clinicopathological groups to build a distant-metastasis classifier for papillary thyroid cancer. TCRdb re-processed the PCR reads through MiXCR. These V and J calls are TCRdb output, not the study's own analysis. The sample carries 50,000 to 65,000 clones, approximately 15% recorded once. This CDR3 is 16 amino acids long. The J segment lost 3 bases and the V segment lost 2 bases, leaving 9 bases of the junction unmatched. Germline V lookup: CDR1 MNHEY, CDR2 SVGAGI.

This receptor was taken from a female donor with papillary thyroid cancer or a benign thyroid nodule (not recorded which). Some clones in this sample may be carry-over from other donors' samples. This sequence joins TRBV6-5 and TRBJ1-1; TRBD1 aligns across 7 bases. Input material: blood. The CDR3 sequence is CASSYATGRLHTEAFF. The CDR3 DNA reads TGTGCCAGCAGTTACGCGACAGGGCGGCTGCACACTGAAGCTTTCTTT.